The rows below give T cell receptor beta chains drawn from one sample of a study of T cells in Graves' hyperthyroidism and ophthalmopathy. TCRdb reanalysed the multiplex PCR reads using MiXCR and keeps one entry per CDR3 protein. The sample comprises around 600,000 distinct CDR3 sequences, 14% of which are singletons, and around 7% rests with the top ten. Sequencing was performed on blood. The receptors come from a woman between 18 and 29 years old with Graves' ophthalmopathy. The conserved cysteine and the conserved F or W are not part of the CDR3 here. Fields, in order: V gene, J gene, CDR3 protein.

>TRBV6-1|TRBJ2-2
ASRGTSGSRSGELF
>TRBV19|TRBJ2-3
ASSSQGLAGADTQY
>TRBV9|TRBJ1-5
ASSVGADSNQPQH
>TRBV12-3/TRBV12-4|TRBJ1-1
ASSASRVPEAF
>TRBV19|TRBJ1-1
ASSIQSEAF
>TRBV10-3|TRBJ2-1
ATRTDYNEQF
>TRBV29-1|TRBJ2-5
SVEAGGETQY
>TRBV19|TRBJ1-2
ASSISPQGDYGYT
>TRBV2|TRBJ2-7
ASSEAWEGSYEQY
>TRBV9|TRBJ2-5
ASSVGGRDQETQY
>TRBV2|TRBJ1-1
ASSPAGVLNTEAF
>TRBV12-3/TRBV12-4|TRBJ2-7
ASSSGSEQY
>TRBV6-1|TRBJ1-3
ASARQSSGNTIY
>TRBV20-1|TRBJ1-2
SATATLTYGYT
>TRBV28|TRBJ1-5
ASSLRGGAGQPQH
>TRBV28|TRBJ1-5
ASSFPDGGNQPQH
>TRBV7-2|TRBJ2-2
ASSPWTSGGELF
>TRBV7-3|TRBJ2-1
ASSLWGSSASSYNEQF
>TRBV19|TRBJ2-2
ASSSGTTGELF
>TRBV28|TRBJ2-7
ASSQNTGAVLGEQY
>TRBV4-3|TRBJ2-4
ASSPGGGRQILAKNIQY
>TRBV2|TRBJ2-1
ASSLKTGVQF
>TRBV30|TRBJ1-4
AWSQGTANEKLF
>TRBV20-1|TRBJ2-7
SARDGGQGVSEQY